The 23 T cell receptor beta chains listed next were all sequenced from one sample in a study of blood T cell repertoires in COVID-19. The protocol was immunoSEQ multiplex PCR, while the TCRdb copy is restricted to in-frame clones and leaves out a portion. The table shows some 87,000 clones, with 80% to 95% occurring only once. Sequenced material: peripheral blood. These receptors were obtained from an older woman with active COVID-19.

This sequence joins TRBV18 and TRBJ1-1, with a weak D call TRBD1 (5 bases). The germline CDR1 and CDR2 sequences are KGHSH and LQKENI. The length of the CDR3 is 13 residues. Trimming took off 6 bases at V and 3 bases at J, with 11 bases between the two ends. CDR3 sequence (DNA): TGTGCCAGCTCTCAGGCGGGGGACACTGAAGCTTTCTTT. This codes for CASSQAGDTEAFF.

V usage is TRBV27 and J usage is TRBJ2-7; weak D call: TRBD1 (5 bases). Per germline, CDR1 MNHEY and CDR2 SMNVEV (reference sequence). The CDR3 runs 15 residues. V was cut by 3 bases and J by 3 bases, with 15 bases left in between. The CDR3 loop reads CASSFFPDDSYEQYF. CDR3 DNA sequence: TGTGCCAGCAGTTTCTTTCCCGACGACAGCTACGAGCAGTACTTC.

V usage is TRBV10-3 and J usage is TRBJ1-1, with D maybe TRBD1 (6 bases). V shed 5 bases and J shed 0 bases, with 19 bases lying between them. This CDR3 comprises 17 residues. From germline, CDR1 is ENHRY and CDR2 SYGVKD. The CDR3 region is CAISISTPDRLNTEAFF. CDR3 DNA sequence: TGTGCCATCAGTATATCTACCCCCGACAGGTTGAACACTGAAGCTTTCTTT.

The chain combines TRBV7-9 with TRBJ1-6; D ambiguous. Trimming left V 5 bases short and J 10 bases short, with 15 bases between. The CDR3 has 14 amino acids. Germline CDR1 SEHNR, CDR2 FQNEAQ (reference sequence). The CDR3 sequence: CASSSHAGRSPLHF. CDR3 DNA: TGTGCCAGCAGCAGCCACGCGGGGAGATCACCCCTCCACTTT.

The genes are TRBV2 and TRBJ2-3; TRBD2 might be the D (7 bases). V shed 8 bases and J shed 2 bases, with 17 bases lying between them. The germline gives CDR1 SNHLY, CDR2 FYNNEI. The CDR3 length is 15 residues. CDR3 loop: CASCSEGGTTDTQYF. The CDR3, as DNA: TGTGCCAGCTGCTCTGAGGGGGGGACCACAGATACGCAGTATTTT.

This clone occurred once. J is TRBJ1-1 and V is TRBV27; 8 nucleotides match TRBD1. The germline V gene has CDR1 MNHEY and CDR2 SMNVEV (reference sequence). The ends lost 5 bases at V and 0 bases at J; junction bases unmatched: 11. There are 17 residues in the CDR3. The CDR3 DNA is TGTGCCAGCAGTCCCGGGACAGGCGGGGAGGTGAACACTGAAGCTTTCTTT. Its protein product is CASSPGTGGEVNTEAFF.

The genes are TRBV27 and TRBJ2-3; the D gene is possibly TRBD1 (5 bases). CDR3 length: 14 residues. The germline V and J ends were trimmed by 5 bases and 0 bases, with 9 bases remaining between them. Germline V CDR1 and CDR2: MNHEY, SMNVEV (reference sequence). In nucleotides, the CDR3 is TGTGCCAGCAGTCGGACACACAGCACAGATACGCAGTATTTT. Protein sequence: CASSRTHSTDTQYF.

The rearrangement uses TRBV11-3 and TRBJ2-5, with 11 nucleotides matching TRBD1. With 5 bases clipped from V and 4 bases from J, the junction kept 6 bases outside the gene matches. The CDR3 contains 15 residues. Germline-derived CDR1 and CDR2 are SGHNT and YENEEA. CDR3 DNA sequence: TGTGCCAGCAGCGGACAGGGGGCACCGGGAGAGACCCAGTACTTC. Translating it yields CASSGQGAPGETQYF.

The J gene is TRBJ2-7, the V gene TRBV11-3; D is perhaps TRBD2 (7 bases). The V and J ends lost 1 base and 2 bases respectively, with 18 bases between them. Germline-derived CDR1 and CDR2 are SGHNT and YENEEA. This CDR3 region has 17 residues. In nucleotides, the CDR3 is TGTGCCAGCAGCTTAGCTGGGGGGGCGGAATATGCCTACGAGCAGTACTTC. Its translation is CASSLAGGAEYAYEQYF.

The chain couples TRBV14 to TRBJ2-3; TRBD1 aligns across 9 bases. Germline lookup yields CDR1 SGHDN and CDR2 FVKESK. The V gene end was trimmed by 4 bases and the J gene end by 4 bases; junction bases not matched to a gene: 12. This CDR3 contains 17 residues. CDR3 bases: TGTGCCAGCAGCCCGAATTTGGGGACAGGGATCCCAGATACGCAGTATTTT. As protein: CASSPNLGTGIPDTQYF.

This chain uses TRBV6-5 with TRBJ1-1; D might be TRBD1 (6 bases). V lost 9 bases and J lost 4, with 15 bases in between. The germline V gene encodes CDR1 MNHEY and CDR2 SVGAGI. The CDR3 extends over 13 amino acids. CDR3 loop: CASQGTRGTEAFF. The CDR3 DNA reads as TGTGCCAGTCAGGGGACCCGAGGCACTGAAGCTTTCTTT.

The CDR3 bases are TGCAGCGTTGTTGAGCTCTACGAGCAGTACTTC. This sequence encodes CSVVELYEQYF. The V and J genes are TRBV29-1 and TRBJ2-7; D remains unclear. This CDR3 is 11 amino acids long. Deletions cut 4 bases from V and 3 bases from J, with 7 bases between. Germline loops: CDR1 SQVTM, CDR2 ANQGSEA.

The gene calls are TRBV6-6 and TRBJ1-2; TRBD1 matches at 7 bases. V dropped 6 bases and J dropped 4; count of bases not matched to a gene: 2. This CDR3 spans 12 amino acids. CDR1 is MNHNY and CDR2 is SVGAGI in the germline V gene (reference sequence). The CDR3, as DNA: TGTGCCAGCAGGCCAGGGGGCTATGGCTACACCTTC. Translation gives CASRPGGYGYTF.

The chain employs TRBV5-4 and TRBJ2-3; TRBD2 aligns across 12 bases. Germline CDR1 and CDR2: SGHNT and YYREEE (reference sequence). The CDR3 runs to 16 residues. The J segment lost 4 bases and the V segment lost 0 bases, leaving 3 bases of the junction unmatched. The CDR3 sequence is CASSLALAGGADTQYF. The CDR3 DNA reads TGTGCCAGCAGCTTGGCTCTAGCGGGAGGGGCAGATACGCAGTATTTT.

The chain carries TRBV9 and TRBJ1-2, with 8 nucleotides matching TRBD1. V trimming: 4 bases; J trimming: 8 bases; junction bases outside the gene matches: 10. The CDR3 consists of 14 residues. Germline loops: CDR1 SGDLS, CDR2 YYNGEE. Here the CDR3 reads CASSLDRGGWGYTF. The CDR3 bases are TGTGCCAGCAGCCTCGACAGGGGAGGTTGGGGCTACACCTTC.

The chain is built from TRBV7-6 and TRBJ1-4; weak D call: TRBD1 (6 bases). V was shortened by 5 bases and J by 11 bases, with 18 bases between the two germline ends. This CDR3 is 14 amino acids long. The germline V gene has CDR1 SGHVS and CDR2 FNYEAQ. The CDR3 DNA reads TGTGCCAGCAGCCCCGGACAGTACGACGGGAAACTGTTTTTT. Translating it yields CASSPGQYDGKLFF.

V gene TRBV7-3 combines with J gene TRBJ1-1, with D tentatively TRBD1 (5 bases). Trimming cost V 1 base and J 5 bases, with 14 bases left between them. The CDR3 spans 15 residues. Germline assignment: CDR1 SGHTA and CDR2 FQGTGA. CDR3 protein: CASSLIPRVLTEAFF. The CDR3 coding sequence is TGTGCCAGCAGCTTAATCCCCAGGGTATTGACTGAAGCTTTCTTT. The whole variable domain, filled in from reference TRBV7-3 and TRBJ1-1, reads GAGVSQTPSNKVTEKGKYVELRCDPISGHTALYWYRQSLGQGPEFLIYFQGTGAADDSGLPNDRFFAVRPEGSVSTLKIQRTERGDSAVYLCASSLIPRVLTEAFFGQGTRLTVV.

This clone appeared once. The CDR3 coding sequence is TGTGCCAGTAGGGCCGGACATAACAGCAATCAGCCCCAGCATTTT. It codes for CASRAGHNSNQPQHF. This chain connects TRBV19 to TRBJ1-5; the D gene is possibly TRBD1 (5 bases). The CDR3 consists of 15 residues. V shed 6 bases and J shed 1 base, with 13 bases lying between them. Germline V lookup: CDR1 LNHDA, CDR2 SQIVND (reference sequence). The complete variable domain, with remaining parts taken from reference TRBV19 and TRBJ1-5, reads DGGITQSPKYLFRKEGQNVTLSCEQNLNHDAMYWYRQDPGQGLRLIYYSQIVNDFQKGDIAEGYSVSREKKESFPLTVTSAQKNPTAFYLCASRAGHNSNQPQHFGDGTRLSIL.

This clone turned up a few times. J is TRBJ1-6 and V is TRBV11-2; TRBD1 matches at 7 bases. The trim removed 2 bases at V and 9 bases at J, leaving 7 bases unmatched. The germline gives CDR1 SGHAT, CDR2 FQNNGV. This CDR3 is built from 15 residues. The CDR3 nucleotides read TGTGCCAGCAGCTTAATTAGGCAGGGGGGTTCACCCCTCCACTTT. Protein product: CASSLIRQGGSPLHF.

To note about this clone: This CDR3 is also generated by other DNA sequences in the sample. The J gene is TRBJ1-5, the V gene TRBV9; D gene unclear. CDR3 size: 13 residues. Germline lookup yields CDR1 SGDLS and CDR2 YYNGEE. Between the trimmed V and J ends, which lost 0 bases and 4 bases, there was a span of 5 bases. DNA for the CDR3: TGTGCCAGCAGCGTAGGGGAGAATCAGCCCCAGCATTTT. Amino acids: CASSVGENQPQHF.

The chain combines TRBV3-1 (or the pseudogene TRBV3-2) with TRBJ2-7, with D hard to call. This CDR3 comprises 12 residues. Trimming took off 5 bases at V and 2 bases at J, with 7 bases between the two ends. Germline CDR1 reads LGHDT; CDR2 reads YNNKEL (reference sequence). The chain's CDR3 is CASSVAAYEQYF. The CDR3 DNA is TGTGCCAGCAGCGTGGCCGCCTACGAGCAGTACTTC.

The chain joins TRBV29-1 to TRBJ2-4, with D tentatively TRBD1 (5 bases). The CDR3 spans 13 residues. Trimming took off 3 bases at V and 1 base at J, with 7 bases between the two ends. Per germline, CDR1 SQVTM and CDR2 ANQGSEA. The CDR3 DNA sequence: TGCAGCGTTGAGGGGCTGGCCAAAAACATTCAGTACTTC. It specifies CSVEGLAKNIQYF.

This clone appeared once. The chain joins TRBV19 to TRBJ1-5; possible D gene TRBD1, 6 bases. In germline, CDR1 is LNHDA, CDR2 SQIVND (reference sequence). The CDR3 has 16 residues. With 2 bases removed from V and 7 bases from J, the gap between germline ends came to 18 bases. The CDR3 DNA reads as TGTGCCAGTAGTATAACCTCAACAGGGACCAACCAGCCCCAGCATTTT. Its protein product is CASSITSTGTNQPQHF.